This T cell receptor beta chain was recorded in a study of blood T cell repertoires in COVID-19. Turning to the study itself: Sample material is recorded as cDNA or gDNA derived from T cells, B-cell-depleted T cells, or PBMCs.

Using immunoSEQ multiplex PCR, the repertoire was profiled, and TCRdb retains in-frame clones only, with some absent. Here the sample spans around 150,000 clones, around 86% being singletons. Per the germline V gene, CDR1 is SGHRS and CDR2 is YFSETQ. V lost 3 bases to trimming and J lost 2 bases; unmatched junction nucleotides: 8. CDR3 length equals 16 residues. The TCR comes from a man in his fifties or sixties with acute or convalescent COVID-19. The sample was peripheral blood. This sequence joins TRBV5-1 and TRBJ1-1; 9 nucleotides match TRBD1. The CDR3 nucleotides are TGCGCCAGCAGCTCCGCTGACAGGGGGTTCAACACTGAAGCTTTCTTT. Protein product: CASSSADRGFNTEAFF.